This TCR beta chain emerged from a study of human T cells and chemical hapten exposure. Turning to the study itself: Per-sample TCR yields varied mainly from small pooled library volume differences.

The V end was cut by 2 bases, the J end by 2 bases, with 7 bases between. The CDR3 covers 14 residues. The germline gives CDR1 ENHRY, CDR2 SYGVKD. The library tagged individual cDNA molecules with unique molecular identifiers. Using its own MiXCR run on the RACE reads, TCRdb lists one record per CDR3 protein. The table includes over 300,000 distinct CDR3 sequences, approximately 5% detected once. General study findings and limits: There was no change with DPC sensitization in TCRs above 1 in 1000 frequency. Expanded TCRs created a significantly greater count of big CDR3 similarity clusters than controls did.

Time point defined: pre-sensitization, week 0. Regarding treatment: therapeutic diphenylcyclopropenone sensitization with weekly scalp DPC. This clonotype was seen at least ten times. Antigen specificity is unknown. This sequence joins TRBV10-3 and TRBJ1-5; D is undetermined. The input for sequencing was whole blood, taken in connection with sensitization to the hapten diphenylcyclopropenone (DPC). The clonotype was recovered from a woman aged 45-65 years with alopecia areata. Some clones in this sample may be carry-over from other donors' samples. Written as DNA, the CDR3 is TGTGCCATCAGTGAGGAGATCCGCAATCAGCCCCAGCATTTT. Translated, it gives CAISEEIRNQPQHF.